This entry lists 27 T cell receptor beta chains sequenced from one sample in a study of blood T cell repertoires in COVID-19. Sequenced by immunoSEQ multiplex PCR; TCRdb stores in-frame clones only, minus some. The data show 86,000 or so clones, roughly three quarters seen once. The sample consisted of peripheral blood. All receptors come from a man aged 70 or older with acute or convalescent COVID-19.

The V and J genes are TRBV3-1 (or the pseudogene TRBV3-2) and TRBJ2-3, with 9 bases identical to TRBD1. With 1 base clipped from V and 4 bases from J, the junction kept 6 bases outside the gene matches. Germline CDR1 reads LGHDT; CDR2 reads YNNKEL (reference sequence). The CDR3 length is 16 residues. DNA for the CDR3: TGTGCCAGCAGCCAAGGTGACAGGGGGAGGGCAGATACGCAGTATTTT. Encoded protein: CASSQGDRGRADTQYF.

This clone was observed a few times. The chain employs TRBV10-3 and TRBJ2-3, with 15 bases matching TRBD2. Germline lookup yields CDR1 ENHRY and CDR2 SYGVKD. There are 16 residues in the CDR3. The ends lost 4 bases at V and 4 bases at J; junction bases unmatched: 3. The CDR3 here is CAISAGLAGGSDTQYF. CDR3 sequence (DNA): TGTGCCATCAGTGCGGGACTAGCGGGGGGTTCAGATACGCAGTATTTT.

This clone was observed once. J is TRBJ1-2 and V is TRBV19; maybe TRBD1 (5 bases). Trimming took 3 bases from V and 4 from J, leaving 9 bases between them. Germline assignment: CDR1 LNHDA and CDR2 SQIVND (reference sequence). The CDR3 is 13 residues long. The CDR3 loop reads CASSMQGAYGYTF. For the CDR3, the DNA is TGTGCCAGTAGTATGCAGGGCGCCTATGGCTACACCTTC.

The V gene is TRBV9, the J gene TRBJ1-5, with D perhaps TRBD1 (5 bases). Looked up from germline, CDR1 is SGDLS and CDR2 is YYNGEE. This CDR3 has 15 amino acids. V lost 2 bases and J 0 bases, leaving 9 bases between the germline ends. CDR3 nucleotide sequence: TGTGCCAGCAGCGTGACAGCTTATAGCAATCAGCCCCAGCATTTT. Encoded protein: CASSVTAYSNQPQHF.

This clone appeared once. The genes are TRBV11-2 and TRBJ2-3; 9 bases are shared with TRBD2. The germline V gene has CDR1 SGHAT and CDR2 FQNNGV. V was pared by 0 bases and J by 10 bases, with 5 bases of the junction left unmatched. The CDR3 is made up of 14 amino acids. DNA of the CDR3: TGTGCCAGCAGCTTAGATAAGTCTAGCGGGGCGCAGTATTTT. Protein: CASSLDKSSGAQYF.

The CDR3, as DNA: TGCGCCATTTCACCCCGGGTCCGTATCGACGAGCAGTACGTC. It encodes CAISPRVRIDEQYV. V gene TRBV5-1 combines with J gene TRBJ2-7, with no clear D. With 9 bases removed from V and 5 bases from J, the gap between germline ends came to 21 bases. This CDR3 has 14 amino acids. Germline CDR1 SGHRS, CDR2 YFSETQ.

The rearrangement joins TRBV5-8 to TRBJ1-5, with 7 bases fitting TRBD1. Looked up from germline, CDR1 is SGHTS and CDR2 is YDEGEE. V lost 3 bases and J lost 3; bases outside the gene matches: 9. The CDR3 extends over 16 amino acids. The CDR3 nucleotides are TGTGCCAGCAGCTCACCAGGGGGTCGGGACAATCAGCCCCAGCATTTT. Its protein product is CASSSPGGRDNQPQHF.

The V call is TRBV2, the J call TRBJ2-3; no clear D gene. CDR1 is SNHLY and CDR2 is FYNNEI in the germline V gene. V dropped 4 bases and J dropped 4 bases, with 6 bases sitting between them. This CDR3 has 12 residues. CDR3 nucleotide sequence: TGTGCCAGCAGTGGGGCGTCAGATACGCAGTATTTT. Protein sequence: CASSGASDTQYF.

The chain couples TRBV2 to TRBJ2-7, with TRBD2 as a possible D gene (6 bases). CDR3 size: 17 residues. Germline CDR1 reads SNHLY; CDR2 reads FYNNEI. V was cut by 0 bases and J by 5 bases, with 20 bases left in between. The CDR3 reads CASSEALRQGGRNEQYF. DNA for the CDR3: TGTGCCAGCAGTGAAGCGCTTCGGCAGGGTGGGAGGAACGAGCAGTACTTC.

The chain has TRBV11-2 and TRBJ2-3, with 10 bases matching TRBD2. The ends lost 5 bases at V and 0 bases at J; junction bases unmatched: 5. This CDR3 has 16 amino acids. Germline V gene lookup returns CDR1 SGHAT and CDR2 FQNNGV. The CDR3 spells CASSLTSGASTDTQYF. The CDR3 coding sequence is TGTGCCAGCAGCCTAACTAGCGGGGCTAGCACAGATACGCAGTATTTT.

The rearrangement links TRBV12-5 to TRBJ1-6, with D uncertain. CDR1 and CDR2 (germline): LGHNT, FRNRAP. This CDR3 spans 16 amino acids. The CDR3 sequence is CAHFPHLPSYNSPLHF. The CDR3 nucleotides are TGTGCCCACTTTCCCCACTTGCCCTCCTATAATTCACCCCTCCACTTT.

This clone was found once. The V gene is TRBV6-4, the J gene TRBJ1-5; weak D call: TRBD1 (6 bases). Trimming pared 6 bases from V and 7 bases from J, leaving 16 bases between. Germline CDR1 is MRHNA and CDR2 is SNTAGT. The CDR3 contains 14 residues. CDR3 amino acids: CASRGHRAQQPQHF. In DNA, the CDR3 is TGTGCCAGCAGGGGTCACAGGGCCCAACAGCCCCAGCATTTT.

The gene calls are TRBV16 and TRBJ1-5; the match to TRBD1 covers 8 bases. Germline CDR1 is KGHSY and CDR2 is FQNENV. Losses at the gene ends were 2 bases for V and 6 bases for J; bases not matched to a gene: 12. CDR3 length: 17 residues. CDR3 sequence (DNA): TGTGCCAGCAGCCAAGTATGGGCTCAGGGGGCGCGTCAGCCCCAGCATTTT. It specifies CASSQVWAQGARQPQHF.

This chain joins TRBV5-5 and TRBJ1-2; 8 nucleotides align to TRBD1. V shed 4 bases, J shed 0 bases, and the junction held 8 bases outside the gene matches. CDR3 length equals 16 residues. In germline, CDR1 is SGHKS, CDR2 YYEKEE (reference sequence). CDR3 sequence reads: CASSQGQGSANYGYTF. In DNA, the CDR3 is TGTGCCAGCAGCCAAGGACAGGGTTCGGCTAACTATGGCTACACCTTC.

This clone was observed once. The rearrangement joins TRBV5-1 to TRBJ1-5; weak D call: TRBD1 (5 bases). The CDR3 runs 15 residues. V dropped 1 base and J dropped 3 bases, with 11 bases sitting between them. The germline V gene has CDR1 SGHRS and CDR2 YFSETQ. CDR3 DNA: TGCGCCAGCAGCTTGCAGAGGGACTACAATCAGCCCCAGCATTTT. As protein: CASSLQRDYNQPQHF.

V gene TRBV19 combines with J gene TRBJ1-1, with 7 bases fitting TRBD1. Germline CDR1 and CDR2: LNHDA and SQIVND (reference sequence). The CDR3 is made up of 15 amino acids. With 4 bases clipped from V and 1 base from J, the junction kept 6 bases outside the gene matches. This CDR3 reads CASSTSRQGNTEAFF. CDR3 DNA: TGTGCCAGTAGTACTAGCAGACAGGGGAACACTGAAGCTTTCTTT.

The chain links TRBV30 to TRBJ1-2; D is unresolved. The CDR3 length is 12 residues. Trimming cost V 2 bases and J 3 bases, with 7 bases left between them. The V gene's germline CDR1 is GTSNPN and CDR2 SVGIG (reference sequence). The CDR3 nucleotides are TGTGCCTGGAGTAACACATACTATGGCTACACCTTC. Translating it yields CAWSNTYYGYTF. The variable domain in full, completed from reference TRBV30 and TRBJ1-2, reads SQTIHQWPATLVQPVGSPLSLECTVEGTSNPNLYWYRQAAGRGLQLLFYSVGIGQISSEVPQNLSASRPQDRQFILSSKKLLLSDSGFYLCAWSNTYYGYTFGSGTRLTVV.

The rearrangement joins TRBV20-1 to TRBJ2-5; 11 nucleotides align to TRBD1. This CDR3 comprises 14 residues. V gave up 3 bases and J gave up 5 bases; unmatched junction bases: 5. CDR1 is DFQATT, CDR2 SNEGSKA, per germline (reference sequence). CDR3 sequence reads: CSASGDRGRETQYF. The CDR3 DNA is TGCAGTGCTAGTGGGGACAGGGGGAGGGAGACCCAGTACTTC.

This chain uses TRBV14 with TRBJ2-5; maybe TRBD2 (5 bases). The CDR3 loop spans 15 amino acids. Looked up from germline, CDR1 is SGHDN and CDR2 is FVKESK. The germline V and J ends were trimmed by 3 bases and 2 bases, with 13 bases remaining between them. The CDR3 region is CASSQHGLLQETQYF. Here the CDR3 DNA reads TGTGCCAGCAGCCAGCATGGACTTTTACAAGAGACCCAGTACTTC. Combining the CDR3 with reference TRBV14 and TRBJ2-5 gives the whole variable domain EAGVTQFPSHSVIEKGQTVTLRCDPISGHDNLYWYRRVMGKEIKFLLHFVKESKQDESGMPNNRFLAERTGGTYSTLKVQPAELEDSGVYFCASSQHGLLQETQYFGPGTRLLVL.

This CDR3 reads CASSLATYEQYF. CDR3 in DNA: TGTGCCAGCAGCTTGGCTACTTACGAGCAGTACTTC. The chain joins TRBV5-6 to TRBJ2-7; D remains unclear. V lost 0 bases and J lost 4, with 5 bases in between. The V gene's germline CDR1 is SGHDT and CDR2 YYEEEE. This CDR3 region has 12 residues.

This clone was detected a few times. This rearrangement joins TRBV5-1 to TRBJ2-4, with TRBD1 matching over 7 bases. Per germline, CDR1 SGHRS and CDR2 YFSETQ. This CDR3 is built from 14 residues. V shed 4 bases and J 8 bases; nucleotides not matched to a gene: 9. This CDR3 reads CASSPGTAWDIQYF. The CDR3 DNA follows: TGCGCCAGCAGCCCCGGGACAGCGTGGGACATTCAGTACTTC.

V gene TRBV28 combines with J gene TRBJ1-6; TRBD1 matches 7 bases. The CDR3 loop spans 12 amino acids. J gave up 7 bases and V 11 bases, and 5 bases lay outside the gene matches. CDR1 and CDR2 from the germline V gene are MDHEN and SYDVKM. The CDR3 loop is CAAGQSNSPLHF. In DNA form, the CDR3 reads TGTGCCGCGGGACAGTCGAATTCACCCCTCCACTTT.

The chain links TRBV24-1 to TRBJ2-2; D is possibly TRBD1 (6 bases). V lost 5 bases and J lost 3, with 15 bases in between. Per the germline V gene, CDR1 is KGHDR and CDR2 is SFDVKD. This CDR3 spans 16 amino acids. The CDR3 sequence is CATSGAGQRDTGELFF. DNA for the CDR3: TGTGCCACCAGTGGGGCCGGACAGAGGGACACCGGGGAGCTGTTTTTT.

V usage is TRBV9 and J usage is TRBJ1-3; possibly TRBD1 for D (6 bases). CDR1 is SGDLS, CDR2 YYNGEE, per germline. CDR3 length: 16 amino acids. The V end was cut by 4 bases, the J end by 0 bases, with 14 bases between. CDR3 sequence reads: CASSSRGDSSGNTIYF. The CDR3 DNA reads TGTGCCAGCAGCTCCAGGGGAGACAGCTCTGGAAACACCATATATTTT.

The chain combines TRBV28 with TRBJ2-5, with 7 bases aligning to TRBD1. The CDR3 contains 15 residues. The V gene end was trimmed by 5 bases and the J gene end by 0 bases; junction bases not matched to a gene: 6. Germline loops: CDR1 MDHEN, CDR2 SYDVKM. The CDR3 is CASSTRQGHQETQYF. DNA for the CDR3: TGTGCCAGCAGTACGAGACAGGGTCACCAAGAGACCCAGTACTTC.

In this sample, this clone turned up once. The rearrangement uses TRBV10-3 and TRBJ2-3; 10 bases align to TRBD1. J was trimmed by 3 bases and V by 7 bases; bases with no gene match: 7. The CDR3 runs to 15 residues. From germline, CDR1 is ENHRY and CDR2 SYGVKD. The CDR3 nucleotides are TGTGCCATCACCGAAGACAGGGGGCGGACAGATACGCAGTATTTT. Amino acid sequence: CAITEDRGRTDTQYF.

The chain uses TRBV28 and TRBJ2-3, with 11 nucleotides matching TRBD2. In germline, CDR1 is MDHEN, CDR2 SYDVKM. J gave up 2 bases and V 5 bases, and 12 bases lay outside the gene matches. This CDR3 contains 18 residues. CDR3 region: CASSPHLVSGGVTDTQYF. In DNA form, the CDR3 reads TGTGCCAGCAGTCCCCACTTAGTTAGCGGGGGGGTCACAGATACGCAGTATTTT. The whole variable domain, remainder taken from reference TRBV28 and TRBJ2-3, is DVKVTQSSRYLVKRTGEKVFLECVQDMDHENMFWYRQDPGLGLRLIYFSYDVKMKEKGDIPEGYSVSREKKERFSLILESASTNQTSMYLCASSPHLVSGGVTDTQYFGPGTRLTVL.